Presented here are 6 T cell receptor beta chains from one specimen sequenced in a study of beta chain features in type 1 diabetes. The sequenced template was cDNA made from the entire isolated RNA. This table comes from immunoSEQ multiplex PCR, and its TCRdb copy is limited to in-frame clones, with some not included. This repertoire shows hundreds of thousands of clones, around 12% found once; its top ten account for more than 0.015%. The source material was naive CD4+ T cells from blood. Receptors originate from a man aged 18-30 years in good health.

This chain uses TRBV5-1 with TRBJ1-2; D call uncertain. CDR1 and CDR2 from the germline V gene are SGHRS and YFSETQ. V was shortened by 1 base and J by 4 bases, with 11 bases between the two germline ends. The CDR3 extends over 14 amino acids. CDR3 nucleotides: TGCGCCAGCAGCTTGTGGCAGTCGGGCTATGGCTACACCTTC. As protein: CASSLWQSGYGYTF.

The chain joins TRBV30 to TRBJ2-5; D is perhaps TRBD2 (5 bases). Germline CDR1 reads GTSNPN; CDR2 reads SVGIG (reference sequence). The CDR3 is 14 amino acids. V lost 2 bases to trimming and J lost 2 bases, with 12 bases between them. DNA for the CDR3: TGTGCCTGGAGTTTGGACCGAGGGCAAGAGACCCAGTACTTC. It specifies CAWSLDRGQETQYF. The variable domain in full, completed from reference TRBV30 and TRBJ2-5, reads SQTIHQWPATLVQPVGSPLSLECTVEGTSNPNLYWYRQAAGRGLQLLFYSVGIGQISSEVPQNLSASRPQDRQFILSSKKLLLSDSGFYLCAWSLDRGQETQYFGPGTRLLVL.

The rearrangement joins TRBV6-1 to TRBJ2-2, with 7 nucleotides matching TRBD2. From germline, CDR1 is MNHNS and CDR2 SASEGT. After removal of 0 bases from V and 7 bases from J, the junction contained 2 bases not matched to a gene. The CDR3 is 14 amino acids. Here the CDR3 DNA reads TGTGCCAGCAGTGAAGCGCGGGGGTACGGGGAGCTGTTTTTT. Encoded protein: CASSEARGYGELFF.

The genes are TRBV9 and TRBJ2-1, with 8 bases matching TRBD2. Germline lookup yields CDR1 SGDLS and CDR2 YYNGEE. J lost 4 bases, V lost 0 bases, and 3 bases had no gene match. This CDR3 comprises 15 residues. For the CDR3, the DNA is TGTGCCAGCAGCGTAGACGGGGGGGGATACAATGAGCAGTTCTTC. It specifies CASSVDGGGYNEQFF.

This clone was found a few times. V usage is TRBV7-2 and J usage is TRBJ2-3; D not certain. V was clipped by 5 bases and J by 1 base, with 10 bases between them. The CDR3 sequence is 14 residues long. Germline CDR1 is SGHTA and CDR2 is FQGNSA. CDR3 in amino acids: CASSRNLGTDTQYF. The CDR3 DNA follows: TGTGCCAGCAGCCGTAACTTAGGCACAGATACGCAGTATTTT.

This clone has only a few counts. The chain joins TRBV9 to TRBJ2-3; D ambiguous. Germline CDR1 SGDLS, CDR2 YYNGEE. The CDR3 is made up of 12 amino acids. Trimming cost V 4 bases and J 6 bases, with 9 bases left between them. DNA of the CDR3: TGTGCCAGCAGCTACACGTTTGATACGCAGTATTTT. It translates to CASSYTFDTQYF.